The source of this TCR beta chain is a study of blood T cell repertoires in COVID-19. Original analysis: The authors estimated nucleated cell counts from reference gene primer amplification. Clones were read by immunoSEQ multiplex PCR, and TCRdb kept only the in-frame ones, dropping some. The V and J calls and clone size were taken over from that table, and D and trimming were inferred from the DNA. The repertoire holds 200,000 to 250,000 clones, roughly 89% seen once, with approximately 6.6% in the top ten. This receptor was obtained from a woman aged 40 to 49 who had recovered from COVID-19. Sequenced: PBMCs or T cells enriched from blood (not recorded which).

The CDR3 DNA reads TGCGCCAGCAGCCGGGACTACGGGGCCGGGGAGCTGTTTTTT. It codes for CASSRDYGAGELFF. The chain joins TRBV5-1 to TRBJ2-2; 7 nucleotides agree with TRBD2. Per germline, CDR1 SGHRS and CDR2 YFSETQ. CDR3 length equals 14 residues. Germline trimming cut 4 bases from V and 6 bases from J; bases unmatched to any gene: 6.